This T cell receptor (beta chain) is drawn from a study of T cells in Graves' hyperthyroidism and ophthalmopathy. TCR beta CDR3 sequences were amplified from RNA transcripts. TCR CDR3 regions were first amplified by RT-PCR with HTBI primers. TCRdb re-called the multiplex PCR reads with MiXCR, one entry per CDR3 protein. This table has roughly 500,000 distinct CDR3 sequences, 35% to 50% appearing once. This TCR was recovered from an adult woman with Graves' disease, either hyperthyroidism or ophthalmopathy (not recorded which). Sequencing was done on a sample of peripheral blood or thyroid tissue (not recorded which).

The CDR3 nucleotides are TGTGCCAGCAGCTTCTCGACAGGGGGCCGCGAGCAGTACTTC. This sequence encodes CASSFSTGGREQYF. The chain joins TRBV13 to TRBJ2-7; TRBD1 agrees at 10 bases. Germline V gene sequence: CDR1 PRHDT, CDR2 FYEKMQ (reference sequence). J was trimmed by 6 bases and V by 3 bases; bases with no gene match: 5. The CDR3 spans 14 residues.